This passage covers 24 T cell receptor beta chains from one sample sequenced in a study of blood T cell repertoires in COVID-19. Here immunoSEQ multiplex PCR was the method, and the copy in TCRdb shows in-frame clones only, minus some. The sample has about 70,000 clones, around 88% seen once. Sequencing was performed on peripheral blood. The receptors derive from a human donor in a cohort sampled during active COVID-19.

In nucleotides, the CDR3 is TGTGCCAGCAGTTTAGGGGCCCCGGGACAGGGATTGTATAGCAATCAGCCCCAGCATTTT. Amino acids: CASSLGAPGQGLYSNQPQHF. The genes are TRBV27 and TRBJ1-5; 9 positions match TRBD1. Germline trimming cut 2 bases from V and 0 bases from J; bases unmatched to any gene: 14. The CDR3 contains 20 residues. CDR1 and CDR2 from the germline V gene are MNHEY and SMNVEV (reference sequence).

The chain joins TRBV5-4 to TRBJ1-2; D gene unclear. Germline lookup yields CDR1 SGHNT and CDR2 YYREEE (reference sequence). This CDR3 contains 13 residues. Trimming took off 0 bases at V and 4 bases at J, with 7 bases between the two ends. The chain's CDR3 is CASSLDSAYGYTF. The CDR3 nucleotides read TGTGCCAGCAGCTTGGACAGTGCCTATGGCTACACCTTC.

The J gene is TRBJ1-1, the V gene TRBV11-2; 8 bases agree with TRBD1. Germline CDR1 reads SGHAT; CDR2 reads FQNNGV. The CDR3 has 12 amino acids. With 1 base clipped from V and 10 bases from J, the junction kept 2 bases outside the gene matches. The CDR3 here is CASSLAQGGAFF. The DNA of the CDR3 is TGTGCCAGCAGCTTAGCACAGGGGGGAGCTTTCTTT.

The CDR3 sequence: CASSWPRGTPQETQYF. In DNA form, the CDR3 reads TGTGCCAGCAGTTGGCCACGAGGGACACCACAAGAGACCCAGTACTTC. V and J are TRBV6-5 and TRBJ2-5, with D possibly being TRBD1 (6 bases). CDR1 and CDR2 (germline): MNHEY, SVGAGI. This CDR3 is built from 16 residues. V was cut by 4 bases and J by 2 bases, with 17 bases left in between.

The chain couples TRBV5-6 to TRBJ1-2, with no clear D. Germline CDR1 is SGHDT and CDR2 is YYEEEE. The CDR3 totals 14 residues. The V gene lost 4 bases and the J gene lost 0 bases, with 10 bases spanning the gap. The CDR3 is CASSPVGANYGYTF. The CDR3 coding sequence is TGTGCCAGCAGCCCCGTGGGAGCTAACTATGGCTACACCTTC. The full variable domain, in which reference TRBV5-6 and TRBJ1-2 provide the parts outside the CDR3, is DAGVTQSPTHLIKTRGQQVTLRCSPKSGHDTVSWYQQALGQGPQFIFQYYEEEERQRGNFPDRFSGHQFPNYSSELNVNALLLGDSALYLCASSPVGANYGYTFGSGTRLTVV.

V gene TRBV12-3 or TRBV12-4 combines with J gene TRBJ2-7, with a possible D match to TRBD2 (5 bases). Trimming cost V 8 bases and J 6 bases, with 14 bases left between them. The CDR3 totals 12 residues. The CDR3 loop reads CASRSGVAEQYF. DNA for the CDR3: TGTGCCAGCCGCTCCGGGGTAGCCGAGCAGTACTTC.

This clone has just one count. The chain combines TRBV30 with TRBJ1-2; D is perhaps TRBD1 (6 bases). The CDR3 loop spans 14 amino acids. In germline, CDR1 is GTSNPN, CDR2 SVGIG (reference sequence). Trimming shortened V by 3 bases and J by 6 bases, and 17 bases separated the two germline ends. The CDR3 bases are TGTGCCTGGAGCCGGAGACAGGTGCGGGATGGCTACACCTTC. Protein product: CAWSRRQVRDGYTF.

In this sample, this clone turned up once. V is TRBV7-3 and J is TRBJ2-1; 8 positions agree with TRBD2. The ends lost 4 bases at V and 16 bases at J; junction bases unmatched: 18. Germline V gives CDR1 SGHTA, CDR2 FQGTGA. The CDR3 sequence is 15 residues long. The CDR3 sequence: CASSSEGEAGGRAFF. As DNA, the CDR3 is TGTGCCAGCAGCTCCGAGGGGGAGGCGGGAGGACGAGCATTCTTC.

For the CDR3, the DNA is TGTGCCAGTAGTATAGAGGGCGGGGGGGCCTACAATGAGCAGTTCTTC. Amino acids: CASSIEGGGAYNEQFF. The chain links TRBV19 to TRBJ2-1; TRBD2 matches at 9 bases. Germline CDR1 is LNHDA and CDR2 is SQIVND (reference sequence). This CDR3 has 16 residues. With 0 bases clipped from V and 2 bases from J, the junction kept 2 bases outside the gene matches.

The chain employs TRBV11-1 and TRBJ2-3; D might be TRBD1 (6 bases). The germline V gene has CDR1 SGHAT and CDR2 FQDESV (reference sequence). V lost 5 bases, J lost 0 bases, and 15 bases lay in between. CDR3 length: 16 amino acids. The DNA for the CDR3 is TGTGCCAGCAGCCAACCCACTACAGGGAGCACAGATACGCAGTATTTT. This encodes CASSQPTTGSTDTQYF.

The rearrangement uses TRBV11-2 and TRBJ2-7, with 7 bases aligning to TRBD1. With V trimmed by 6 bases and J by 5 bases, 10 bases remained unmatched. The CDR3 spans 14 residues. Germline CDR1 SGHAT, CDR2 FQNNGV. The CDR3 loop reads CASSQSDRANEQYF. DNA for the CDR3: TGTGCCAGCAGTCAATCCGACAGGGCTAACGAGCAGTACTTC.

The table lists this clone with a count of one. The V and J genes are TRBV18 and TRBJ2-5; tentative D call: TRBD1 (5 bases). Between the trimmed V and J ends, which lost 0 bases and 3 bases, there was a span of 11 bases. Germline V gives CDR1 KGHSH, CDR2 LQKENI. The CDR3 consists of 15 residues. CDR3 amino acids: CASSPPGRREETQYF. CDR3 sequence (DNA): TGTGCCAGCTCACCACCGGGGCGCAGGGAAGAGACCCAGTACTTC.

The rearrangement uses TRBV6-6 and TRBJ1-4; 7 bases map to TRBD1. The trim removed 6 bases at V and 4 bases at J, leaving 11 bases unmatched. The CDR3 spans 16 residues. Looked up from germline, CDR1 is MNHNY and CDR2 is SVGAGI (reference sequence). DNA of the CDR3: TGTGCCAGCAGGGAACCAGGGGGTATGGGTAATGAAAAACTGTTTTTT. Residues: CASREPGGMGNEKLFF.

Written as DNA, the CDR3 is TGTGCCAGCAGCTTAAGTTCAATAGGGACAGGGAATGAAGCTTTCTTT. Its protein product is CASSLSSIGTGNEAFF. The chain joins TRBV7-8 to TRBJ1-1, with 9 bases aligning to TRBD1. The V segment lost 2 bases and the J segment 7 bases; nucleotides outside the gene matches: 11. Germline lookup yields CDR1 SGHVS and CDR2 FQNEAQ. The CDR3 contains 16 residues.

The CDR3 region is CASSPARRGIGSPLHF. As DNA, the CDR3 is TGTGCCAGCAGCCCCGCGCGAAGGGGAATCGGTTCACCCCTCCACTTT. This chain links TRBV7-8 with TRBJ1-6, with D perhaps TRBD1 (5 bases). The CDR3 loop spans 16 amino acids. Germline V lookup: CDR1 SGHVS, CDR2 FQNEAQ. The ends were cut back, 5 bases at V and 9 bases at J, with 20 bases in the middle.

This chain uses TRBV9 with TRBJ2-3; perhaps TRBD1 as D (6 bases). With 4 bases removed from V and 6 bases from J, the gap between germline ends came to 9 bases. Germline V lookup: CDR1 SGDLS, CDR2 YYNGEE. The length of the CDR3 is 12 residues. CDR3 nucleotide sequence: TGTGCCAGCAGCACTAGGGGGGATACGCAGTATTTT. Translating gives CASSTRGDTQYF.

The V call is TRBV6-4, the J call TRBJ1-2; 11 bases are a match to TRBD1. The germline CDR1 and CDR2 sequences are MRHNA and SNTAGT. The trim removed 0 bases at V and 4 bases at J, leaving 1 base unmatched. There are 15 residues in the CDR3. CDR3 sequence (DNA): TGTGCCAGCAGTGACTCCGGGACAGGGGGCTATGGCTACACCTTC. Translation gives CASSDSGTGGYGYTF.

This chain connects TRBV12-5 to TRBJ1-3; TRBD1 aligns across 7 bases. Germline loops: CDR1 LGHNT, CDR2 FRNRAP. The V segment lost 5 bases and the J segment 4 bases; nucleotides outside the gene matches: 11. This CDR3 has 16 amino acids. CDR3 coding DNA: TGTGCTAGTGGTATAACGGGACAGCTGGGAGGAAACACCATATATTTT. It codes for CASGITGQLGGNTIYF. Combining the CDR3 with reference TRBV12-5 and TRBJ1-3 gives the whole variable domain DARVTQTPRHKVTEMGQEVTMRCQPILGHNTVFWYRQTMMQGLELLAYFRNRAPLDDSGMPKDRFSAEMPDATLATLKIQPSEPRDSAVYFCASGITGQLGGNTIYFGEGSWLTVV.

The CDR3 reads CASSEMRGTEAFF. In DNA form, the CDR3 reads TGTGCCAGCAGTGAAATGAGAGGCACTGAAGCTTTCTTT. This chain links TRBV6-1 with TRBJ1-1; the D is unclear. Trimming removed 2 bases from V and 4 bases from J, with 8 bases in between. In germline, CDR1 is MNHNS, CDR2 SASEGT. The CDR3 runs 13 residues.

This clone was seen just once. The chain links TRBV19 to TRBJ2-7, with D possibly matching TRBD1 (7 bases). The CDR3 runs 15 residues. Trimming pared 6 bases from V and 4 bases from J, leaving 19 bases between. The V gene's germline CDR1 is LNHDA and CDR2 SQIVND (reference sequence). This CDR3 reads CASRNRGGTGYEQYF. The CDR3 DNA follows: TGTGCCAGTAGGAACAGGGGAGGAACGGGATACGAGCAGTACTTC.

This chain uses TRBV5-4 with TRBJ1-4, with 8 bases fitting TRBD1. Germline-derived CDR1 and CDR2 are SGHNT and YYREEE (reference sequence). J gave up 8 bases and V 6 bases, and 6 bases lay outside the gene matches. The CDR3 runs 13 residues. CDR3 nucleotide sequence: TGTGCCAGCAAAGAGACAGGGGAAGAAAAACTGTTTTTT. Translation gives CASKETGEEKLFF.

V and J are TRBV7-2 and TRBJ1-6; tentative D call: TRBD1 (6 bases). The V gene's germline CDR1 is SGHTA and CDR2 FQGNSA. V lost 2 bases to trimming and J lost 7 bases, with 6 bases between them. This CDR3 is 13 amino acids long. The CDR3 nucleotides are TGTGCCAGCAGCTTAACAGGGAATTCACCCCTCCACTTT. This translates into CASSLTGNSPLHF.

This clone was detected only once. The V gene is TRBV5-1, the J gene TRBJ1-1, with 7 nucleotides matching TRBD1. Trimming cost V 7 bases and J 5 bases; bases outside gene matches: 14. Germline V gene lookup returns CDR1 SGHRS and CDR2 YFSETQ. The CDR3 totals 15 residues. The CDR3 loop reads CASRQGHRGRTEAFF. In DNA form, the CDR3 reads TGCGCCAGCCGACAGGGACACCGGGGGAGGACTGAAGCTTTCTTT.

CDR3 in DNA: TGTGCCAGTAGTATAGAGGGGGGGAATACGCAGTATTTT. Translation gives CASSIEGGNTQYF. The chain joins TRBV19 to TRBJ2-3; 7 bases line up with TRBD2. The CDR3 loop spans 13 amino acids. Germline V CDR1 and CDR2: LNHDA, SQIVND (reference sequence). Trimming took 0 bases from V and 7 from J; bases not matched to a gene: 1.